The text below deals with one T cell receptor beta chain. Its antigen is not identified. The data were taken from a study of T cells after yellow fever vaccination. General study points: Abundant clonotypes from the bulk population could get into FACS-sorted repertoires as contaminants. The booster saw the reappearance of most primary-vaccination clones (approximately 97% CD4, roughly 87% CD8).

Using its own MiXCR run on the 5' RACE reads, TCRdb lists one record per CDR3 protein. The sample holds hundreds of thousands of distinct CDR3 sequences, 18% seen once. The CDR3 spans 16 residues. Trimming at V came to 4 bases and at J to 2 bases, leaving 9 bases not matched to a gene. The V gene's germline CDR1 is SGDLS and CDR2 YYNGEE. Material: PBMCs, obtained before the yellow fever booster vaccination. The V gene is TRBV9, the J gene TRBJ2-1, with 7 bases that match TRBD1. The origin of this receptor is a man aged 18 to 30 who received the YFV17D yellow fever vaccine. The CDR3 here is CASSPLTGFPYNEQFF. CDR3 DNA sequence: TGTGCCAGCAGCCCACTGACAGGGTTTCCCTACAATGAGCAGTTCTTC.